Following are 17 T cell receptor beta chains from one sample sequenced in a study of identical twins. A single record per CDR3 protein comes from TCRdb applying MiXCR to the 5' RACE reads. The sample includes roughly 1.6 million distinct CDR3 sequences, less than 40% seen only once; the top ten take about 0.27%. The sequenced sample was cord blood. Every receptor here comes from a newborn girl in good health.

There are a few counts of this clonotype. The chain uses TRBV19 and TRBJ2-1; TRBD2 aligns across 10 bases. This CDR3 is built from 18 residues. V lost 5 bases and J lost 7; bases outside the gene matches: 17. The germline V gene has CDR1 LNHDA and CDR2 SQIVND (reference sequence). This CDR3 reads CASSFDLAGVWAINEQFF. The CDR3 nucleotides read TGTGCCAGTAGTTTTGATCTAGCGGGAGTTTGGGCGATAAATGAGCAGTTCTTC.

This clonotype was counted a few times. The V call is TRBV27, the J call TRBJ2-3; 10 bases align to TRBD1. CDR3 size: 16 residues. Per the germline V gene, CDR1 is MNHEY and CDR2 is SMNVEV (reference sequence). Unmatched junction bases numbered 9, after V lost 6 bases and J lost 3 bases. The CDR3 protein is CASRGDRGLWTDTQYF. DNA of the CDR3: TGTGCCAGCAGGGGCGACAGGGGGCTATGGACAGATACGCAGTATTTT.

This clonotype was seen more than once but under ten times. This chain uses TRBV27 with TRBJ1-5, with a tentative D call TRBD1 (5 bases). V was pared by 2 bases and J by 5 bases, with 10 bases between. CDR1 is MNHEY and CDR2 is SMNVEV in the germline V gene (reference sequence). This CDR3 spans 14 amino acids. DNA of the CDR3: TGTGCCAGCAGTTTAAGGGGCGGGGATCAGCCCCAGCATTTT. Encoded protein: CASSLRGGDQPQHF.

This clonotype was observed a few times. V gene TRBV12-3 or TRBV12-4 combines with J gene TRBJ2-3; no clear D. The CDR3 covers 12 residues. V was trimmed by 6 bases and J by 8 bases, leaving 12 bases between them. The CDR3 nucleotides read TGTGCCAGCAGAATAGGCTCCCTTACGCAGTATTTT. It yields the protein CASRIGSLTQYF.

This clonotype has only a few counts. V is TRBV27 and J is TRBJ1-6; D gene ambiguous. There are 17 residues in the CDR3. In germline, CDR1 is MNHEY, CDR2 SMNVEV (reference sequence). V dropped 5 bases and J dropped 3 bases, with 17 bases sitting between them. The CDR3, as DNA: TGTGCCAGCAGTCCCGGGTCGGGCGGCATCTATAATTCACCCCTCCACTTT. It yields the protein CASSPGSGGIYNSPLHF.

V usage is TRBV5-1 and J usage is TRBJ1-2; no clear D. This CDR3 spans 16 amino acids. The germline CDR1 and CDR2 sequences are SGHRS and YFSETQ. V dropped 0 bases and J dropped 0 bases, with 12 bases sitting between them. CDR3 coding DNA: TGCGCCAGCAGCTTGGCTTCTTGGGTTTCTAACTATGGCTACACCTTC. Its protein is CASSLASWVSNYGYTF.

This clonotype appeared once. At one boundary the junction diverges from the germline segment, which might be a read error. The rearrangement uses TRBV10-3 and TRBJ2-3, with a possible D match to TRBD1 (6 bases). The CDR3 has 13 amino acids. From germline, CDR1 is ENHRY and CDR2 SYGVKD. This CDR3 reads CAIARPATGTQYF. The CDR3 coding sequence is TGTGCCATCGCTCGGCCGGCGACAGGTACGCAGTATTTT.

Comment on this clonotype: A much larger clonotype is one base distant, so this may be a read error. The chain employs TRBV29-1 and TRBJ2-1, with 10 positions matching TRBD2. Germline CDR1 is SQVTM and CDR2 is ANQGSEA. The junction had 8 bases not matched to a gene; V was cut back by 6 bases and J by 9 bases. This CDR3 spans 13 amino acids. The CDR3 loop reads CSVAGGLWSEQFF. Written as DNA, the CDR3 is TGCAGCGTAGCGGGGGGGCTATGGAGTGAGCAGTTCTTC.

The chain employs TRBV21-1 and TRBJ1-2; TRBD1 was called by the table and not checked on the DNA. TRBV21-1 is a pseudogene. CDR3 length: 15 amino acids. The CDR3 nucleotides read TGTGCCAGCAGCAAAGCCGGACAGGGGTACCATGGCTACACCTTC. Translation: CASSKAGQGYHGYTF.

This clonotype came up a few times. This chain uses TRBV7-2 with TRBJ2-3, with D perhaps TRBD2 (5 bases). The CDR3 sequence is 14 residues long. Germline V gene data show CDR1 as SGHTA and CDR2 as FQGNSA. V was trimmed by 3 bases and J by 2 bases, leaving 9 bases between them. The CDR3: CASSFRGLTDTQYF. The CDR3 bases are TGTGCCAGCAGCTTCCGCGGGCTCACAGATACGCAGTATTTT.

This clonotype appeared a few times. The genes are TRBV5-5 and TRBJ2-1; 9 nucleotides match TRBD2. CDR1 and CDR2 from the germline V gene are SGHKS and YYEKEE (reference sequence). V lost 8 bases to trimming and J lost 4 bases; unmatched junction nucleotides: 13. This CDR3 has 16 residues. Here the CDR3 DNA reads TGTGCCAGTGGCGGGGTAAGCGGGGGGTCTTACAATGAGCAGTTCTTC. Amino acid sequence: CASGGVSGGSYNEQFF.

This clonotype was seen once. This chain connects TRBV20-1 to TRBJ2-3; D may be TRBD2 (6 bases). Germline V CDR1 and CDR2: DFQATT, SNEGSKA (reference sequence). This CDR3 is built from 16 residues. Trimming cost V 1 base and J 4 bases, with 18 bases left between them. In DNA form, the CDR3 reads TGCAGTGCTAGAGGCTTAGGTGGGGGGTTGCCAGATACGCAGTATTTT. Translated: CSARGLGGGLPDTQYF.

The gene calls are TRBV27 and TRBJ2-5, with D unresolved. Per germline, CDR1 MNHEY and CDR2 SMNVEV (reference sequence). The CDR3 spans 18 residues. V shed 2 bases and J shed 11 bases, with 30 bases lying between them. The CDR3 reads CASSLVRAGLGYDVEQYF. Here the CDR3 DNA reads TGTGCCAGCAGTTTAGTAAGGGCAGGTCTAGGCTACGACGTGGAGCAGTACTTC.

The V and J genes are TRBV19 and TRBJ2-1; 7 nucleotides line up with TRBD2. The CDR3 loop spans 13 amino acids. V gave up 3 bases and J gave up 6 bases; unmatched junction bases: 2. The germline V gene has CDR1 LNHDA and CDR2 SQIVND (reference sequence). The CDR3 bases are TGTGCCAGTAGTATTGTAGCGGGCAATGAGCAGTTCTTC. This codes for CASSIVAGNEQFF.

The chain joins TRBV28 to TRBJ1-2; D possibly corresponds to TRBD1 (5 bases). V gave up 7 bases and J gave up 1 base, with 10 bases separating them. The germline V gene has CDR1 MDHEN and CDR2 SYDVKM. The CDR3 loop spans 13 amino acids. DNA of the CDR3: TGTGCCAGCACCACAGGACGTAACTATGGCTACACCTTC. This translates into CASTTGRNYGYTF.

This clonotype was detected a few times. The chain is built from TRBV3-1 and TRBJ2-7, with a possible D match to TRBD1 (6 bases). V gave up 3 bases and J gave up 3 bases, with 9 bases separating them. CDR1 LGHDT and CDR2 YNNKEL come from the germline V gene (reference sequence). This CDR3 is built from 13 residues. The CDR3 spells CASSHQGNYEQYF. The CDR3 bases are TGTGCCAGCAGCCATCAGGGGAACTACGAGCAGTACTTC.

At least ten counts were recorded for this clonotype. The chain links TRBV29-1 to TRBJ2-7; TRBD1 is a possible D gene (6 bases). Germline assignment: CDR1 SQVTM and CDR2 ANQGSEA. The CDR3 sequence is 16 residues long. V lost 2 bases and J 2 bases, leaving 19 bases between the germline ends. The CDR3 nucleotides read TGCAGCGTTGAAATGGGGGCGACAACAGGGCCCTACGAGCAGTACTTC. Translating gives CSVEMGATTGPYEQYF.